This passage covers 5 T cell receptor beta chains from one sample sequenced in a study of blood T cell repertoires in COVID-19. Profiling relied on immunoSEQ multiplex PCR, and the TCRdb table lists in-frame clones only, not all of them. This sample carries 200,000 or so clones, around 80% of them seen once, and the ten largest clones take 6.9%. The material sequenced was peripheral blood. All receptors come from a human donor with acute or convalescent COVID-19. The donor label of this sample is uncertain.

The CDR3 DNA reads as TGTGCCAGCAGCCCGGACAGGCCACTAACGGGGCAGCCCCAGCATTTT. Translating it yields CASSPDRPLTGQPQHF. The rearrangement links TRBV11-2 to TRBJ1-5; TRBD1 aligns across 7 bases. V was clipped by 5 bases and J by 7 bases; unmatched bases: 14. The V gene's germline CDR1 is SGHAT and CDR2 FQNNGV. The CDR3 totals 16 residues.

The chain links TRBV5-8 to TRBJ2-2; TRBD2 is a possible D gene (7 bases). Trimming stripped 3 bases from V and 8 bases from J, with 17 bases between. CDR3 length equals 15 residues. From germline, CDR1 is SGHTS and CDR2 YDEGEE. The CDR3 loop reads CASSSYLGGPGELFF. CDR3 coding DNA: TGTGCCAGCAGCTCGTACCTCGGGGGGCCGGGGGAGCTGTTTTTT.

The rearrangement joins TRBV7-2 to TRBJ2-7; 11 bases map to TRBD1. Germline assignment: CDR1 SGHTA and CDR2 FQGNSA. The junction had 6 bases not matched to a gene; V was cut back by 3 bases and J by 2 bases. This CDR3 is built from 16 residues. CDR3 region: CASSLGPGQGAYEQYF. DNA for the CDR3: TGTGCCAGCAGCTTGGGCCCGGGACAGGGGGCCTACGAGCAGTACTTC.

The genes are TRBV6-5 and TRBJ1-3; maybe TRBD1 (5 bases). This CDR3 is 14 amino acids long. CDR1 is MNHEY, CDR2 SVGAGI, per germline. The V and J ends lost 6 bases and 1 base respectively, with 10 bases between them. CDR3 protein: CASSIQESGNTIYF. The CDR3 DNA reads as TGTGCCAGCAGCATACAGGAATCTGGAAACACCATATATTTT.

The chain combines TRBV19 with TRBJ2-2, with TRBD2 matching over 8 bases. Germline loops: CDR1 LNHDA, CDR2 SQIVND (reference sequence). CDR3 length: 15 amino acids. The V gene end was trimmed by 7 bases and the J gene end by 5 bases; junction bases not matched to a gene: 9. CDR3 in amino acids: CASNGNGRATGELFF. The CDR3, as DNA: TGTGCCAGTAACGGCAACGGGAGGGCAACCGGGGAGCTGTTTTTT.